These 10 T cell receptor beta chains came from one sample sequenced in a study of T cells expressing NK-cell markers. TCRdb reworked the 5' RACE reads into one entry per CDR3 protein, no DNA. This specimen shows 350,000 to 400,000 distinct CDR3 sequences; the ten leading clones hold around a tenth. The specimen sequenced was blood T cells: a sorted CD56 or NKG2C T cell subset, CD4+ or CD8+ T cells, or bulk PBMC T cells (not recorded which). The receptors were gathered from a woman aged 45-65 years in good health.

V usage is TRBV7-6 and J usage is TRBJ2-1; as DNA is missing, the TRBD1 call by TCRdb cannot be tested. CDR1 is SGHVS and CDR2 is FNYEAQ in the germline V gene. There are 18 residues in the CDR3. CDR3 residues: CASSPDTIAAGSYNEQFF.

The J gene is TRBJ2-4, the V gene TRBV27. This CDR3 is built from 11 residues. CDR1 MNHEY and CDR2 SMNVEV come from the germline V gene (reference sequence). CDR3: CASMGKNIQYF.

The chain links TRBV7-2 to TRBJ2-3; TCRdb calls TRBD2, which cannot be checked without DNA. There are 14 residues in the CDR3. Germline CDR1 SGHTA, CDR2 FQGNSA. CDR3 sequence: CASSPGLGADTQYF.

This chain uses TRBV11-2 with TRBJ2-4; TCRdb indicates TRBD1, and absent DNA this call remains unverified. Looked up from germline, CDR1 is SGHAT and CDR2 is FQNNGV. The CDR3 consists of 14 residues. CDR3 in amino acids: CASSLHHGINIQYF. Supplemented by reference TRBV11-2 and TRBJ2-4, the full variable domain reads EAGVAQSPRYKIIEKRQSVAFWCNPISGHATLYWYQQILGQGPKLLIQFQNNGVVDDSQLPKDRFSAERLKGVDSTLKIQPAKLEDSAVYLCASSLHHGINIQYFGAGTRLSVL.

This chain links TRBV7-9 with TRBJ2-2; TCRdb's D call of TRBD2 is untestable without DNA. This CDR3 contains 19 residues. In germline, CDR1 is SEHNR, CDR2 FQNEAQ (reference sequence). CDR3 in amino acids: CASSSPGTSGRRNTGELFF.

The chain has TRBV3-1 and TRBJ2-2; TCRdb proposes TRBD2, but this gene call is untestable without DNA. The CDR3 has 16 amino acids. The germline gives CDR1 LGHDT, CDR2 YNNKEL (reference sequence). The CDR3 reads CASSQPGTRGTGELFF.

The rearrangement joins TRBV6-5 to TRBJ2-2; as DNA is missing, the TRBD1 call by TCRdb cannot be tested. The CDR3 runs 14 residues. In germline, CDR1 is MNHEY, CDR2 SVGAGI. The CDR3 reads CASSYLQGAGELFF.

CDR3 loop: CASSDSGTGYETQYF. The chain employs TRBV9 and TRBJ2-5; the D call of TRBD1 rests on TCRdb alone, since no DNA is present to check it. Germline CDR1 SGDLS, CDR2 YYNGEE. The CDR3 is made up of 15 amino acids.

The chain combines TRBV11-2 with TRBJ1-2. The CDR3 sequence is 15 residues long. The germline gives CDR1 SGHAT, CDR2 FQNNGV. The CDR3 sequence is CASSLDRVAAYGYTF.

The rearrangement links TRBV2 to TRBJ2-4; TCRdb names TRBD2, which stays unverified in the absence of DNA. The CDR3 totals 14 residues. CDR1 and CDR2 (germline): SNHLY, FYNNEI. The CDR3 protein is CASSESGRGNIQYF.